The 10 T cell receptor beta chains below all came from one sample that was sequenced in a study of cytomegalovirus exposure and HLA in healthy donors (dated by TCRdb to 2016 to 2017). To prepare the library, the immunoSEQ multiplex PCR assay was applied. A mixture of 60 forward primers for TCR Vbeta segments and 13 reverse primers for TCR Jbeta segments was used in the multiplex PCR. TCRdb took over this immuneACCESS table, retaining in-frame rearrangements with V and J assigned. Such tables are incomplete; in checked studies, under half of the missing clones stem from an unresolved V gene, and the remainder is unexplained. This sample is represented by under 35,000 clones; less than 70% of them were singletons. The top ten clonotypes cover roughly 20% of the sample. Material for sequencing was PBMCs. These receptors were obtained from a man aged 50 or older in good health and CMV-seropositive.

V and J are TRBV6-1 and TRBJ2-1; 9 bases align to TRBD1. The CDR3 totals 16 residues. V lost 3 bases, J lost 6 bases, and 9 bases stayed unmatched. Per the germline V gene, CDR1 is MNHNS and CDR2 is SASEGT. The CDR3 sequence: CASSDLWDRALNEQFF. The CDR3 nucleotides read TGTGCCAGCAGTGACCTTTGGGACAGGGCCCTCAATGAGCAGTTCTTC.

The CDR3, as DNA: TGTGCCAGCACCATTGGCAGGATCACTGAAGCTTTCTTT. It is translated as CASTIGRITEAFF. The gene calls are TRBV2 and TRBJ1-1, with unresolved D. There are 13 residues in the CDR3. V lost 7 bases and J 4 bases, leaving 13 bases between the germline ends. The germline gives CDR1 SNHLY, CDR2 FYNNEI.

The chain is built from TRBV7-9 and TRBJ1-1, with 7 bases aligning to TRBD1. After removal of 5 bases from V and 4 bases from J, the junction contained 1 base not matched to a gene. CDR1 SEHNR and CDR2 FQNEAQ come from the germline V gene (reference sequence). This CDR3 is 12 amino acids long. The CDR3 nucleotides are TGTGCCAGCAGCCCAGGGGGCACTGAAGCTTTCTTT. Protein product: CASSPGGTEAFF.

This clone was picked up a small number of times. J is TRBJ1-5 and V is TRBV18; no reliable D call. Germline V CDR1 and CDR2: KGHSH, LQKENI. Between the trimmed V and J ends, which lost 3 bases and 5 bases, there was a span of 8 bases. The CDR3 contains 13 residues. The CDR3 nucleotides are TGTGCCAGCTCACCGGGGAGGGATCAGCCCCAGCATTTT. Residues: CASSPGRDQPQHF.

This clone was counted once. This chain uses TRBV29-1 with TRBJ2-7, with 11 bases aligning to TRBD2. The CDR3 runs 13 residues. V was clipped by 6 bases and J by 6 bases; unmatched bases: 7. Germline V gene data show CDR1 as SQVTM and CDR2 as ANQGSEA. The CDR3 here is CSVSMGLAAEQYF. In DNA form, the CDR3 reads TGCAGCGTCTCCATGGGACTAGCGGCCGAGCAGTACTTC.

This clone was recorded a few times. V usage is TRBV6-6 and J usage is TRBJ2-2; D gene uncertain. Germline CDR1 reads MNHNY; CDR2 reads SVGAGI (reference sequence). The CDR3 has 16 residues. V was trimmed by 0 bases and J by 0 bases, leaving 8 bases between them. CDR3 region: CASSYSKAANTGELFF. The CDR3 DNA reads TGTGCCAGCAGTTACTCGAAGGCGGCGAACACCGGGGAGCTGTTTTTT.

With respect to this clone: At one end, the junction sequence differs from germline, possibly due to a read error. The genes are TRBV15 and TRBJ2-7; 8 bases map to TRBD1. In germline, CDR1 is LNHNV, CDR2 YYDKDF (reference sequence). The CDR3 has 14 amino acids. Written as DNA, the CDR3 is TGTGCCACCAGCAGAGAGTCAGGGGGCGCCTTAGTTCACTTC. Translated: CATSRESGGALVHF.

CDR3 protein: CASSPPSLGQGGEKLFF. The CDR3 DNA is TGTGCCAGCTCACCACCGAGCCTTGGACAGGGAGGGGAAAAACTGTTTTTT. This chain connects TRBV18 to TRBJ1-4; TRBD1 matches at 8 bases. V was pared by 0 bases and J by 8 bases, with 11 bases of the junction left unmatched. The CDR3 sequence is 17 residues long. CDR1 and CDR2 (germline): KGHSH, LQKENI.

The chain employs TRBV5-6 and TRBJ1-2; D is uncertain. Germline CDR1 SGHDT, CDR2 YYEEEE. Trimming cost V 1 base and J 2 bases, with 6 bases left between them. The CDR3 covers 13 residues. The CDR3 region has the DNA TGTGCCAGCAGCTTGACACAGAACTATGGCTACACCTTC. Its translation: CASSLTQNYGYTF.

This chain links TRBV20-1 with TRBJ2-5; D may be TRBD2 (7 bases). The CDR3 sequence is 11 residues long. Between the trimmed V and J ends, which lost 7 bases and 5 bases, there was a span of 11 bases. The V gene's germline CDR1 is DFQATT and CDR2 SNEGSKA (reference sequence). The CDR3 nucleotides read TGCAGTGTGGGGGGGCGGGAGACCCAGTACTTC. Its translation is CSVGGRETQYF.